A single sample is the source of the 4 T cell receptor beta chains below, sequenced in a study of molecular identifiers for immune sequencing clone quantification. From the PCR reads, TCRdb called clonotypes with MiXCR, one entry per CDR3 protein. The sample holds about 640,000 distinct CDR3 sequences, about 20% seen once. The sample comprised naive CD8+ T cells from blood, with Jurkat cell RNA spiked in. Noted subset: FACS-sorted CD8+CD4-CCR7+CD45RA+ naive T cells. Receptors were obtained from a human donor in good health. Some libraries in this study had Jurkat cell RNA spiked in.

DNA for the CDR3: TGTGCCAGCAGCTTAGCATTACAGGGGGCCGGTGAAGCTTTCTTT. It encodes CASSLALQGAGEAFF. J is TRBJ1-1 and V is TRBV11-2, with TRBD1 matching 9 bases. Trimming cost V 1 base and J 7 bases; bases outside gene matches: 7. Germline values: CDR1 SGHAT, CDR2 FQNNGV. This CDR3 has 15 amino acids.

The V gene is TRBV29-1, the J gene TRBJ2-7; perhaps TRBD1 as D (6 bases). The ends were cut back, 7 bases at V and 1 base at J, with 14 bases in the middle. Germline V gives CDR1 SQVTM, CDR2 ANQGSEA. CDR3 length equals 13 residues. CDR3 loop: CSAKLDSSYEQYF. CDR3 DNA: TGCAGCGCCAAACTGGACAGTTCCTACGAGCAGTACTTC.

This clonotype showed up many times. The rearrangement joins TRBV30 to TRBJ2-3; TRBD2 is a possible D gene (6 bases). V was trimmed by 7 bases and J by 1 base, leaving 12 bases between them. This CDR3 has 13 residues. Germline V gene data show CDR1 as GTSNPN and CDR2 as SVGIG (reference sequence). The DNA for the CDR3 is TGTGCCTCCACGGGAGTAGGCACAGATACGCAGTATTTT. Protein sequence: CASTGVGTDTQYF.

This clonotype was seen many times. The genes are TRBV7-2 and TRBJ1-2; D ambiguous. The CDR3 has 15 amino acids. Germline CDR1 and CDR2: SGHTA and FQGNSA. V lost 0 bases, J lost 6 bases, and 14 bases lay in between. For the CDR3, the DNA is TGTGCCAGCAGCTTAGCGGACCTAGTCATCGATGGCTACACCTTC. It yields the protein CASSLADLVIDGYTF. Full variable domain (remainder filled in from reference TRBV7-2 and TRBJ1-2): GAGVSQSPSNKVTEKGKDVELRCDPISGHTALYWYRQSLGQGLEFLIYFQGNSAPDKSGLPSDRFSAERTGGSVSTLTIQRTQQEDSAVYLCASSLADLVIDGYTFGSGTRLTVV.